The present TCR beta chain was sequenced within a study of blood T cell repertoires in COVID-19. Study-level background: Some COVID-19 samples were acute and others convalescent; all came from the United States, Italy and Spain.

The assay was immunoSEQ multiplex PCR, and TCRdb's table has in-frame clones only and misses some. This table holds 95,000 to 150,000 clones, over 80% found once. Adults between roughly 18 and 89 years of age took part from fewer than 30 US areas. Which cohort a participant joined came from the clinical history participants gave. Germline V lookup: CDR1 SQVTM, CDR2 ANQGSEA. V was trimmed by 7 bases and J by 4 bases, leaving 7 bases between them. CDR3 size: 10 residues. Material: PBMCs or T cells enriched from blood (not recorded which). The J gene is TRBJ1-2, the V gene TRBV29-1, with D unclear. The TCR originated in a woman between 25 and 40 years old who had recovered from COVID-19. The CDR3 loop reads CSGSGYGYTF. The CDR3 bases are TGCAGCGGATCAGGCTATGGCTACACCTTC.